Listed below are T cell receptor beta chains from one sample, sequenced in a study of T cells after yellow fever vaccination. TCRdb redid the calling of the 5' RACE reads with MiXCR, one entry per CDR3 protein. The table lists some 110,000 distinct CDR3 sequences, approximately 8.4% of them singletons. The input for sequencing was CD8+ T cells sorted from PBMCs, taken 45 days after the yellow fever booster vaccination. All receptors derive from a man aged 25 to 40 who received the YFV17D yellow fever vaccine. The CDR3 runs from the conserved cysteine through the conserved F or W. A D gene is named only where the DNA matches it firmly. The listing skips clone size in some rows; elsewhere it reads once, few, many or a size class.

V gene	clone size	D gene	J gene	CDR3 protein	CDR3 DNA
TRBV7-9	NA	NA	TRBJ2-3	CASSLGRSSTDTQYF	TGTGCCAGCAGCTTAGGGAGGAGTAGCACAGATACGCAGTATTTT
TRBV12-3/TRBV12-4	many	TRBD2	TRBJ2-1	CASSLRTSGSIEQFF	TGTGCCAGCAGTTTACGCACTAGCGGGAGCATTGAGCAGTTCTTC
TRBV20-1	many	NA	TRBJ2-5	CSAPVAVNQETQYF	TGCAGTGCGCCGGTAGCGGTAAACCAAGAGACCCAGTACTTC
TRBV20-1	many	NA	TRBJ2-7	CSARDRENLYEQYF	TGCAGTGCTAGAGATAGGGAGAATCTTTACGAGCAGTACTTC
TRBV20-1	many	NA	TRBJ2-7	CSAREKSVYEQYF	TGCAGTGCTAGAGAAAAGTCCGTCTACGAGCAGTACTTC
TRBV20-1	NA	NA	TRBJ2-1	CSALEDEQFF	TGCAGTGCTTTGGAGGATGAGCAGTTCTTC
TRBV5-6	few	TRBD2	TRBJ2-1	CASSWATSGSISEQFF	TGTGCCAGCAGCTGGGCAACTAGCGGGAGTATTTCTGAGCAGTTCTTC
TRBV20-1	many	NA	TRBJ1-5	CSARELGTGQPQHF	TGCAGTGCTAGGGAGCTAGGGACGGGACAGCCCCAGCATTTT
TRBV5-4	many	TRBD2	TRBJ2-7	CASSWGLAGAYEQYF	TGTGCCAGCAGCTGGGGACTAGCGGGAGCATACGAGCAGTACTTC
TRBV20-1	many	NA	TRBJ2-3	CSAIRLTSTDTQYF	TGCAGTGCTATCAGGTTAACTAGCACAGATACGCAGTATTTT
TRBV27	many	NA	TRBJ2-2	CASSLFAGGELFF	TGTGCCAGCAGTTTATTCGCTGGCGGGGAGCTGTTTTTT
TRBV28	many	TRBD1	TRBJ2-3	CASTRTGATDTQYF	TGTGCCAGCACCCGGACAGGAGCCACAGATACGCAGTATTTT
TRBV7-8	many	TRBD2	TRBJ2-1	CASSPPLAGTSTYNEQFF	TGTGCCAGCAGCCCACCCCTAGCGGGGACCTCCACCTACAATGAGCAGTTCTTC
TRBV20-1	many	NA	TRBJ2-4	CSASSEENIQYF	TGCAGTGCTAGTTCTGAGGAAAACATTCAGTACTTC
TRBV12-3/TRBV12-4	many	NA	TRBJ2-1	CASSSYPSSYNEQFF	TGTGCCAGCAGTTCGTACCCGAGCTCCTACAATGAGCAGTTCTTC
TRBV15	many	TRBD2	TRBJ2-3	CATSRERSGNTDTQYF	TGTGCCACCAGCAGAGAACGGAGCGGGAACACAGATACGCAGTATTTT
TRBV15	many	NA	TRBJ2-1	CATSRDMAQYNEQFF	TGTGCCACCAGCAGAGATATGGCCCAGTACAATGAGCAGTTCTTC
TRBV2	many	TRBD2	TRBJ2-1	CASSESLAGDEQFF	TGTGCCAGCAGTGAAAGTCTAGCGGGAGATGAGCAGTTCTTC
TRBV29-1	many	TRBD1	TRBJ2-7	CSVEDTGQGLHEQYF	TGCAGCGTTGAAGATACAGGACAGGGCCTTCACGAGCAGTACTTC
TRBV11-2	few	NA	TRBJ2-7	CASSPDERPNYEQYF	TGTGCCAGCAGCCCCGACGAGCGGCCGAACTACGAGCAGTACTTC
TRBV4-3	few	TRBD1	TRBJ2-1	CASSQDLAGGFDEQFF	TGCGCCAGCAGCCAAGATTTGGCAGGGGGCTTCGATGAGCAGTTCTTC
TRBV24-1	many	NA	TRBJ2-1	CATSDPARDLYNEQFF	TGTGCCACCAGTGACCCCGCTCGGGACTTGTACAATGAGCAGTTCTTC
TRBV27	NA	NA	TRBJ2-5	CASSLPALGGGGLRETQYF	TGTGCCAGCAGTTTGCCAGCCTTAGGCGGAGGTGGTCTACGGGAGACCCAGTACTTC
TRBV4-1	many	TRBD1	TRBJ2-3	CASSRTRGQADTQYF	TGCGCCAGCAGCAGGACCAGGGGGCAAGCAGATACGCAGTATTTT
TRBV29-1	NA	NA	TRBJ2-2	CSVEGRNTGELFF	TGCAGCGTTGAAGGAAGGAACACCGGGGAGCTGTTTTTT
TRBV29-1	many	NA	TRBJ2-7	CSVEQAYEQYF	TGCAGCGTGGAACAAGCCTACGAGCAGTACTTC
TRBV11-2	many	NA	TRBJ2-7	CASSPGGGYTYEQYF	TGTGCCAGCAGCCCCGGGGGCGGTTATACCTACGAGCAGTACTTC
TRBV12-3/TRBV12-4	many	NA	TRBJ2-3	CASQERALMADTQYF	TGTGCCAGCCAAGAGAGGGCTTTAATGGCAGATACGCAGTATTTT
TRBV6-5	few	NA	TRBJ1-2	CASTPTGADYTF	TGTGCCAGCACCCCGACCGGCGCAGACTACACCTTC
TRBV12-3/TRBV12-4	few	NA	TRBJ1-1	CASSLAPAPLNTEAFF	TGTGCCAGCAGTTTAGCCCCCGCCCCATTGAACACTGAAGCTTTCTTT
TRBV23-1	NA	NA	TRBJ2-1	CASSPRLGGGEQFF	TGCGCCAGCAGTCCCCGCCTGGGGGGAGGTGAGCAGTTCTTC
TRBV6-5	many	TRBD1	TRBJ1-1	CASSYSLAGGKDTEAFF	TGTGCCAGCAGTTACTCGTTGGCAGGGGGTAAAGACACTGAAGCTTTCTTT
TRBV5-4	few	NA	TRBJ2-1	CASSSGWEQFF	TGTGCCAGCAGCTCTGGGTGGGAGCAGTTCTTC
TRBV7-9	many	NA	TRBJ2-3	CASSSVTDTQYF	TGTGCCAGCAGCTCCGTCACAGATACGCAGTATTTT